The rows below give T cell receptor beta chains drawn from one sample of a study of blood T cell repertoires in COVID-19. Method: immunoSEQ multiplex PCR; TCRdb's copy keeps in-frame clones and lacks some. Counted here are around 140,000 clones, 55% to 75% occurring once; the ten biggest clones make up approximately 2%. Sequencing input: peripheral blood. These receptors all come from a woman aged 70-85 years with acute or convalescent COVID-19. CDR3s include the opening cysteine and the closing phenylalanine or tryptophan. Size is omitted from some rows. Given values are once, few, many or a class for expanded clones.

abundance: few
v_gene: TRBV11-2
j_gene: TRBJ2-6
CDR3aa: CASSSPGTLYSGANVLTF

abundance: -
v_gene: TRBV19
j_gene: TRBJ1-2
CDR3aa: CASNLEGQGTNYGYTF

abundance: few
v_gene: TRBV7-2
j_gene: TRBJ2-3
CDR3aa: CASSPRVYGTQYF

abundance: once
v_gene: TRBV30
j_gene: TRBJ2-7
CDR3aa: CAWSVHFQGAVNF

abundance: -
v_gene: TRBV7-7
j_gene: TRBJ2-7
CDR3aa: CASSLDGSSYEQYF

abundance: once
v_gene: TRBV6-2/TRBV6-3
j_gene: TRBJ1-1
CDR3aa: CASSRQGMNTEAFF

abundance: -
v_gene: TRBV5-1
j_gene: TRBJ2-7
CDR3aa: CASSLDRDDEQYF

abundance: -
v_gene: TRBV6-1
j_gene: TRBJ1-3
CDR3aa: CASSEMGDRISGNTIYF

abundance: -
v_gene: TRBV7-2
j_gene: TRBJ1-1
CDR3aa: CASSLQIMNTEAFF

abundance: -
v_gene: TRBV5-1
j_gene: TRBJ1-2
CDR3aa: CASSVEGVGYTF

abundance: -
v_gene: TRBV6-5
j_gene: TRBJ1-4
CDR3aa: CASSKQATNEKLFF

abundance: -
v_gene: TRBV4-1
j_gene: TRBJ1-5
CDR3aa: CASSQDPYQPQHF

abundance: -
v_gene: TRBV2
j_gene: TRBJ2-7
CDR3aa: CASSAGLFEQYF

abundance: once
v_gene: TRBV5-1
j_gene: TRBJ1-6
CDR3aa: CASSPGGASPLHF

abundance: -
v_gene: TRBV9
j_gene: TRBJ2-2
CDR3aa: CASSPSSSGELFF

abundance: few
v_gene: TRBV5-6
j_gene: TRBJ2-5
CDR3aa: CASSLVFSSGEGETQYF

abundance: many
v_gene: TRBV5-1
j_gene: TRBJ2-1
CDR3aa: CASSLDRRAYNEQFF

abundance: -
v_gene: TRBV5-4
j_gene: TRBJ2-3
CDR3aa: CASSFRQPGADTQYF

abundance: -
v_gene: TRBV4-3
j_gene: TRBJ2-6
CDR3aa: CASSQGAGGGSGANVLTF

abundance: -
v_gene: TRBV20-1
j_gene: TRBJ2-7
CDR3aa: CSASKAGEGEQYF

abundance: -
v_gene: TRBV6-1
j_gene: TRBJ2-5
CDR3aa: CASSELTGFQETQYF

abundance: -
v_gene: TRBV9
j_gene: TRBJ2-6
CDR3aa: CASGKQGGGANVLTF

abundance: -
v_gene: TRBV6-6
j_gene: TRBJ1-1
CDR3aa: CASRPADKIYTEAFF

abundance: -
v_gene: TRBV2
j_gene: TRBJ2-1
CDR3aa: CASSTPKIAGGRNEQFF

abundance: -
v_gene: TRBV6-5
j_gene: TRBJ2-7
CDR3aa: CASNLAGGGREQYF

abundance: once
v_gene: TRBV6-5
j_gene: TRBJ1-2
CDR3aa: CASSYGIGANYGYTF

abundance: -
v_gene: TRBV4-3
j_gene: TRBJ1-2
CDR3aa: CASSLTGDTYGYTF

abundance: -
v_gene: TRBV25-1
j_gene: TRBJ1-4
CDR3aa: CASSEQGGGKLFF

abundance: -
v_gene: TRBV6-1
j_gene: TRBJ2-3
CDR3aa: CASSESQRGRSDTQYF

abundance: -
v_gene: TRBV28
j_gene: TRBJ2-7
CDR3aa: CASSLGSSYEQYF

abundance: -
v_gene: TRBV5-5
j_gene: TRBJ2-5
CDR3aa: CASSFTGPEETQYF

abundance: -
v_gene: TRBV4-1
j_gene: TRBJ1-5
CDR3aa: CASSQGQNNQPQHF

abundance: -
v_gene: TRBV3-1/TRBV3-2
j_gene: TRBJ2-7
CDR3aa: CASSQASFSSGSSYEQYF

abundance: -
v_gene: TRBV6-2/TRBV6-3
j_gene: TRBJ2-3
CDR3aa: CASSYPTFRADSTDTQYF

abundance: -
v_gene: TRBV5-4
j_gene: TRBJ2-3
CDR3aa: CASSLGLASDTQYF

abundance: -
v_gene: TRBV5-1
j_gene: TRBJ2-1
CDR3aa: CASSIPGQYNEQFF

abundance: -
v_gene: TRBV23-1
j_gene: TRBJ2-2
CDR3aa: CASSQSGRGRKDTGELFF

abundance: -
v_gene: TRBV19
j_gene: TRBJ2-2
CDR3aa: CAGRDRNTGELFF

abundance: -
v_gene: TRBV19
j_gene: TRBJ1-2
CDR3aa: CASSFNSPGQGANYGYTF

abundance: -
v_gene: TRBV15
j_gene: TRBJ2-7
CDR3aa: CATSRPGTGGEQYF

abundance: -
v_gene: TRBV5-1
j_gene: TRBJ2-5
CDR3aa: CASSLEGAQYF

abundance: -
v_gene: TRBV5-1
j_gene: TRBJ1-2
CDR3aa: CASSLGAGHSYGYTF

abundance: -
v_gene: TRBV15
j_gene: TRBJ2-3
CDR3aa: CATSVRLADFTDTQYF

abundance: -
v_gene: TRBV25-1
j_gene: TRBJ2-1
CDR3aa: CASSEPNNEQFF

abundance: -
v_gene: TRBV4-1
j_gene: TRBJ2-1
CDR3aa: CASSITGTSIDEQFF

abundance: many
v_gene: TRBV11-2
j_gene: TRBJ1-3
CDR3aa: CASSYTTGEAGNTIYF

abundance: -
v_gene: TRBV27
j_gene: TRBJ1-5
CDR3aa: CASSFQGGNQPQHF

abundance: once
v_gene: TRBV18
j_gene: TRBJ1-1
CDR3aa: CASSNLRGDTEAFF

abundance: -
v_gene: TRBV20-1
j_gene: TRBJ1-4
CDR3aa: CSAREEEKLFF

abundance: -
v_gene: TRBV12-3/TRBV12-4
j_gene: TRBJ2-7
CDR3aa: CASSFRTGYEQYF

abundance: -
v_gene: TRBV19
j_gene: TRBJ2-3
CDR3aa: CASSRTSGVTDTQYF

abundance: many
v_gene: TRBV27
j_gene: TRBJ2-1
CDR3aa: CASSFGSGGANEQFF

abundance: -
v_gene: TRBV12-3/TRBV12-4
j_gene: TRBJ2-7
CDR3aa: CASSPGQSYEQYF

abundance: -
v_gene: TRBV5-1
j_gene: TRBJ2-7
CDR3aa: CASSLLTIGLGSSYEQYF

abundance: few
v_gene: TRBV27
j_gene: TRBJ1-2
CDR3aa: CASSLTRANYGYTF

abundance: few
v_gene: TRBV7-9
j_gene: TRBJ1-2
CDR3aa: CASSLVVNADGYTF

abundance: -
v_gene: TRBV6-6
j_gene: TRBJ2-5
CDR3aa: CASSPWTSGRGETQYF